The 24 T cell receptor beta chains below all came from one sample that was sequenced in a study of T-cell reconstitution after alpha-beta-depleted transplantation in children. The authors prepared the TCRbeta library with unique molecular identifiers. TCRdb re-analysed the PCR reads in MiXCR, keeping a single row per CDR3 protein. The sample shows approximately 350,000 distinct CDR3 sequences, less than 15% of them seen only once. This material consisted of PBMCs, taken from the stem cell graft. The receptors come from a human donor who donated a stem cell graft to a child with Fanconi anemia.

This clonotype came up a few times. The chain is built from TRBV3-1 and TRBJ1-2, with 9 positions matching TRBD1. The V gene's germline CDR1 is LGHDT and CDR2 YNNKEL (reference sequence). Trimming at V came to 4 bases and at J to 7 bases, leaving 10 bases not matched to a gene. The CDR3 sequence is 15 residues long. The CDR3 loop reads CASSPYGQGTLGYTF. DNA for the CDR3: TGTGCCAGCAGCCCCTATGGACAGGGGACTCTTGGCTACACCTTC.

This clonotype was seen at least ten times. The genes are TRBV10-2 and TRBJ2-7, with 7 bases matching TRBD2. CDR1 is WSHSY and CDR2 is SAAADI in the germline V gene. V was pared by 3 bases and J by 3 bases, with 5 bases of the junction left unmatched. This CDR3 comprises 14 residues. CDR3 protein: CASSDPGTIYEQYF. The CDR3 DNA is TGCGCCAGCAGTGACCCCGGGACTATCTACGAGCAGTACTTC.

A remark on this clonotype: The CDR3 end shows no conserved phenylalanine or tryptophan, and so a read error is likely. The chain recombines TRBV4-2 with TRBJ1-3; 7 nucleotides agree with TRBD1. V was pared by 0 bases and J by 0 bases, with 8 bases of the junction left unmatched. Germline V gene lookup returns CDR1 LGHNA and CDR2 YNFKEQ. The CDR3 loop spans 18 amino acids. CDR3: CASSQDPVGQRSGNTIYC. The DNA of the CDR3 is TGTGCCAGCAGCCAAGATCCGGTGGGACAGCGCTCTGGAAACACCATATATTGT.

The chain has TRBV25-1 and TRBJ2-1; D is undetermined. CDR1 MGHDK and CDR2 SYGVNS come from the germline V gene. The V and J ends lost 5 bases and 8 bases respectively, with 16 bases between them. The CDR3 spans 14 residues. The CDR3 loop is CASSLADPWDEQFF. The DNA of the CDR3 is TGTGCCAGCAGTCTCGCGGACCCTTGGGATGAGCAGTTCTTC.

This clonotype has only a few counts. A clone one base away is much larger, so this may be a read error. This chain uses TRBV5-1 with TRBJ2-1; D remains ambiguous. The CDR3 spans 13 residues. Germline loops: CDR1 SGHRS, CDR2 YFSETQ. The CDR3 region has the DNA TGCGCCAGCAGCTTGGATGGGGTAGGTGAGCAGCTCTTC. This encodes CASSLDGVGEQLF.

There are many counts of this clonotype. This sequence joins TRBV6-5 and TRBJ1-4; TRBD1 matches 7 bases. Trimming cost V 6 bases and J 0 bases; bases outside gene matches: 4. This CDR3 comprises 15 residues. Germline CDR1 MNHEY, CDR2 SVGAGI. CDR3 in DNA: TGTGCCAGCAGCTCTACAGGGGCAACTAATGAAAAACTGTTTTTT. Translation gives CASSSTGATNEKLFF.

This clonotype was counted only a few times. The chain carries TRBV24-1 and TRBJ1-2; D not certain. The CDR3 has 14 residues. V shed 4 bases and J shed 2 bases, with 10 bases lying between them. The germline V gene encodes CDR1 KGHDR and CDR2 SFDVKD. The CDR3 DNA sequence: TGTGCCACCAGTGAAAATGGAGGAAACTATGGCTACACCTTC. Translating it yields CATSENGGNYGYTF.

This clonotype was detected a few times. The chain links TRBV20-1 to TRBJ1-1, with D tentatively TRBD1 (6 bases). Germline V gene lookup returns CDR1 DFQATT and CDR2 SNEGSKA (reference sequence). Between the trimmed V and J ends, which lost 6 bases and 3 bases, there was a span of 11 bases. CDR3 length: 12 amino acids. CDR3 nucleotides: TGCAGTGCAGGGGGGTGGGACACTGAAGCTTTCTTT. It translates to CSAGGWDTEAFF.

This clonotype was detected a few times. This chain uses TRBV7-3 with TRBJ1-6, with TRBD1 matching 7 bases. J lost 11 bases, V lost 5 bases, and 6 bases had no gene match. CDR1 is SGHTA and CDR2 is FQGTGA in the germline V gene. The CDR3 covers 13 residues. The CDR3 DNA reads TGTGCCAGCAGCCTTAGACAGGGAGCACCCCTCCACTTT. As protein: CASSLRQGAPLHF.

The chain employs TRBV5-1 and TRBJ2-4; the D gene is possibly TRBD2 (6 bases). Germline values: CDR1 SGHRS, CDR2 YFSETQ. This CDR3 has 12 residues. V lost 2 bases, J lost 9 bases, and 9 bases lay in between. CDR3 in DNA: TGCGCCAGCAGCTTTGGGGGAGGCATTCAGTACTTC. Translation gives CASSFGGGIQYF.

The V call is TRBV7-2, the J call TRBJ2-7; D is ambiguous. Germline V gene sequence: CDR1 SGHTA, CDR2 FQGNSA. The CDR3 is made up of 15 amino acids. The V and J ends lost 3 bases and 1 base respectively, with 13 bases between them. This CDR3 reads CASSFQLHDSYEQYF. The DNA for the CDR3 is TGTGCCAGCAGCTTCCAGCTACACGATTCCTACGAGCAGTACTTC. The whole variable domain, remainder taken from reference TRBV7-2 and TRBJ2-7, is GAGVSQSPSNKVTEKGKDVELRCDPISGHTALYWYRQSLGQGLEFLIYFQGNSAPDKSGLPSDRFSAERTGGSVSTLTIQRTQQEDSAVYLCASSFQLHDSYEQYFGPGTRLTVT.

This clonotype has more than one count but fewer than ten. The chain combines TRBV5-1 with TRBJ2-2; TRBD1 aligns across 8 bases. J gave up 6 bases and V 5 bases, and 6 bases lay outside the gene matches. CDR1 and CDR2 (germline): SGHRS, YFSETQ. This CDR3 contains 14 residues. This chain's CDR3 is CASSHQGAPGELFF. DNA of the CDR3: TGCGCCAGCAGTCATCAGGGGGCCCCCGGGGAGCTGTTTTTT. Based on the CDR3 plus reference TRBV5-1 and TRBJ2-2, the full variable domain is KAGVTQTPRYLIKTRGQQVTLSCSPISGHRSVSWYQQTPGQGLQFLFEYFSETQRNKGNFPGRFSGRQFSNSRSEMNVSTLELGDSALYLCASSHQGAPGELFFGEGSRLTVL.

This clonotype was observed at least ten times. V is TRBV12-3 or TRBV12-4 and J is TRBJ2-2; D gene ambiguous. The CDR3 is made up of 11 amino acids. V dropped 3 bases and J dropped 8 bases, with 4 bases sitting between them. The CDR3 nucleotides read TGTGCCAGCAGTTTTGTTGGGGAGCTGTTTTTT. Protein product: CASSFVGELFF.

This clonotype was observed a handful of times. This chain joins TRBV3-1 and TRBJ1-2, with no clear D. CDR3 length: 13 residues. Germline V gene lookup returns CDR1 LGHDT and CDR2 YNNKEL (reference sequence). Trimming stripped 4 bases from V and 5 bases from J, with 11 bases between. The DNA of the CDR3 is TGTGCCAGCAGCCCTAAGACCGGGTATGGCTACACCTTC. This codes for CASSPKTGYGYTF.

This clonotype was seen ten or more times. The chain combines TRBV25-1 with TRBJ2-1, with TRBD2 matching 12 bases. The germline CDR1 and CDR2 sequences are MGHDK and SYGVNS. The J segment lost 9 bases and the V segment lost 4 bases, leaving 7 bases of the junction unmatched. CDR3 size: 15 residues. CDR3: CASSVLAGGPSEQFF. CDR3 bases: TGTGCCAGCAGTGTGCTAGCGGGGGGGCCAAGTGAGCAGTTCTTC.

This clonotype was recorded a few times. For the CDR3, the DNA is TGCAGTGCTAGAACCTCCTCCACAGACACCGGGGAGCTGTTTTTT. Its translation: CSARTSSTDTGELFF. The rearrangement uses TRBV20-1 and TRBJ2-2; D gene ambiguous. CDR3 size: 15 residues. In germline, CDR1 is DFQATT, CDR2 SNEGSKA (reference sequence). V shed 2 bases and J shed 3 bases, with 13 bases lying between them.

The V gene is TRBV15, the J gene TRBJ2-5; D remains ambiguous. The CDR3 contains 14 residues. V shed 5 bases and J shed 3 bases, with 13 bases lying between them. Germline assignment: CDR1 LNHNV and CDR2 YYDKDF (reference sequence). The CDR3 DNA reads TGTGCCACCAGCCCTGGGCAGGCGGAAGAGACCCAGTACTTC. Encoded protein: CATSPGQAEETQYF. The variable domain in full, with the rest retrieved from reference TRBV15 and TRBJ2-5, is DAMVIQNPRYQVTQFGKPVTLSCSQTLNHNVMYWYQQKSSQAPKLLFHYYDKDFNNEADTPDNFQSRRPNTSFCFLDIRSPGLGDTAMYLCATSPGQAEETQYFGPGTRLLVL.

The chain uses TRBV2 and TRBJ2-3, with 9 bases lining up with TRBD2. Looked up from germline, CDR1 is SNHLY and CDR2 is FYNNEI. The CDR3 length is 15 residues. V trimming: 7 bases; J trimming: 6 bases; junction bases outside the gene matches: 11. CDR3 sequence: CASKIVGLASDTQYF. Here the CDR3 DNA reads TGTGCCAGCAAGATTGTGGGACTAGCTTCTGATACGCAGTATTTT.

Written as DNA, the CDR3 is TGTGCCAGCAGCTTAGGGGGGTCAGGAGGCGTCGGCACTGAAGCTTTCTTT. Translating it yields CASSLGGSGGVGTEAFF. The V and J genes are TRBV7-9 and TRBJ1-1; the D gene is possibly TRBD1 (5 bases). The germline gives CDR1 SEHNR, CDR2 FQNEAQ (reference sequence). The CDR3 extends over 17 amino acids. Trimming cost V 1 base and J 4 bases, with 19 bases left between them. Together with reference TRBV7-9 and TRBJ1-1, the CDR3 gives the full variable domain: DTGVSQNPRHKITKRGQNVTFRCDPISEHNRLYWYRQTLGQGPEFLTYFQNEAQLEKSRLLSDRFSAERPKGSFSTLEIQRTEQGDSAMYLCASSLGGSGGVGTEAFFGQGTRLTVV.

This clonotype was recorded many times. CDR3 nucleotide sequence: TGTGCCAGCAGTTACGGACATCAGGGGGACATTCAGTACTTC. Translation: CASSYGHQGDIQYF. The V and J genes are TRBV6-2 or TRBV6-3 and TRBJ2-4; TRBD1 aligns across 7 bases. The CDR3 runs 14 residues. The germline gives CDR1 MNHEY, CDR2 SVGEGT. V gave up 2 bases and J gave up 8 bases; unmatched junction bases: 6.

There are many counts of this clonotype. CDR3 nucleotide sequence: TGCAGTGCTAGAGATCGGACGGAGCAAGAGACCCAGTACTTC. Translated: CSARDRTEQETQYF. The chain recombines TRBV20-1 with TRBJ2-5, with unresolved D. From germline, CDR1 is DFQATT and CDR2 SNEGSKA (reference sequence). The CDR3 has 14 residues. The V end lost 0 bases, the J end lost 2 bases, and 10 bases lay between the germline ends.

V usage is TRBV30 and J usage is TRBJ1-4; 8 bases are a match to TRBD1. This CDR3 has 14 amino acids. CDR1 GTSNPN and CDR2 SVGIG come from the germline V gene (reference sequence). The trim removed 3 bases at V and 4 bases at J, leaving 4 bases unmatched. The CDR3 DNA sequence: TGTGCCTGGAGCCCCAGGGGGCTTAATGAAAAACTGTTTTTT. As protein: CAWSPRGLNEKLFF.

The rearrangement uses TRBV20-1 and TRBJ2-1; D might be TRBD1 or TRBD2, each matching 5 bases. Trimming took off 7 bases at V and 4 bases at J, with 23 bases between the two ends. The CDR3 loop spans 16 amino acids. CDR1 and CDR2 from the germline V gene are DFQATT and SNEGSKA (reference sequence). The CDR3 reads CSVEPTGTANYNEQFF. CDR3 DNA: TGCAGTGTCGAACCCACCGGGACCGCTAATTACAATGAGCAGTTCTTC.

The V call is TRBV6-2 or TRBV6-3, the J call TRBJ2-1; D gene uncertain. V was pared by 0 bases and J by 10 bases, with 7 bases between. Looked up from germline, CDR1 is MNHEY and CDR2 is SVGEGT. This CDR3 is 12 amino acids long. DNA of the CDR3: TGTGCCAGCAGTTACTCTGGAAGCGAGCAGTTCTTC. Amino acid sequence: CASSYSGSEQFF.